This T cell receptor beta chain appears in the sequencing data of a study of T cell repertoires in cytomegalovirus infection. Study-wide background: In the study, CMV epitopes included recently identified HLA-C-restricted and well-studied HLA-B-restricted ones. In public TCR beta signatures, there were indications of both CMV infection and matching HLA type. Study results and limitations: What dominated the ex vivo response were HLA-C-restricted CMV-specific TCR beta clonotypes. Identification of carriers of CMV plus the relevant HLA was performed using cumulative public TCR beta family frequency.

Worth noting for this clonotype: What it binds is not known.

This CDR3 is 12 amino acids long. Germline V gives CDR1 MDHEN, CDR2 SYDVKM. Trimming stripped 4 bases from V and 6 bases from J, with 8 bases between. Each CDR3 protein is one row after TCRdb ran MiXCR on the reads. The sample comprises roughly 120,000 distinct CDR3 sequences, 30% to 40% of which are singletons, and 45% to 65% rests with the top ten. Sequenced here: CD8+ T cells from cultured PBMCs, sampled from culture after CMV antigen stimulation. The receptor comes from a human donor in good health (CMV status not recorded). Some clones in this sample may be carry-over from other donors' samples. This sequence joins TRBV28 and TRBJ2-3, with unresolved D. The CDR3 nucleotides read TGTGCCAGCAGTTCCTCGGCGGATACGCAGTATTTT. Translation: CASSSSADTQYF. Full variable domain (remainder filled in from reference TRBV28 and TRBJ2-3): DVKVTQSSRYLVKRTGEKVFLECVQDMDHENMFWYRQDPGLGLRLIYFSYDVKMKEKGDIPEGYSVSREKKERFSLILESASTNQTSMYLCASSSSADTQYFGPGTRLTVL.